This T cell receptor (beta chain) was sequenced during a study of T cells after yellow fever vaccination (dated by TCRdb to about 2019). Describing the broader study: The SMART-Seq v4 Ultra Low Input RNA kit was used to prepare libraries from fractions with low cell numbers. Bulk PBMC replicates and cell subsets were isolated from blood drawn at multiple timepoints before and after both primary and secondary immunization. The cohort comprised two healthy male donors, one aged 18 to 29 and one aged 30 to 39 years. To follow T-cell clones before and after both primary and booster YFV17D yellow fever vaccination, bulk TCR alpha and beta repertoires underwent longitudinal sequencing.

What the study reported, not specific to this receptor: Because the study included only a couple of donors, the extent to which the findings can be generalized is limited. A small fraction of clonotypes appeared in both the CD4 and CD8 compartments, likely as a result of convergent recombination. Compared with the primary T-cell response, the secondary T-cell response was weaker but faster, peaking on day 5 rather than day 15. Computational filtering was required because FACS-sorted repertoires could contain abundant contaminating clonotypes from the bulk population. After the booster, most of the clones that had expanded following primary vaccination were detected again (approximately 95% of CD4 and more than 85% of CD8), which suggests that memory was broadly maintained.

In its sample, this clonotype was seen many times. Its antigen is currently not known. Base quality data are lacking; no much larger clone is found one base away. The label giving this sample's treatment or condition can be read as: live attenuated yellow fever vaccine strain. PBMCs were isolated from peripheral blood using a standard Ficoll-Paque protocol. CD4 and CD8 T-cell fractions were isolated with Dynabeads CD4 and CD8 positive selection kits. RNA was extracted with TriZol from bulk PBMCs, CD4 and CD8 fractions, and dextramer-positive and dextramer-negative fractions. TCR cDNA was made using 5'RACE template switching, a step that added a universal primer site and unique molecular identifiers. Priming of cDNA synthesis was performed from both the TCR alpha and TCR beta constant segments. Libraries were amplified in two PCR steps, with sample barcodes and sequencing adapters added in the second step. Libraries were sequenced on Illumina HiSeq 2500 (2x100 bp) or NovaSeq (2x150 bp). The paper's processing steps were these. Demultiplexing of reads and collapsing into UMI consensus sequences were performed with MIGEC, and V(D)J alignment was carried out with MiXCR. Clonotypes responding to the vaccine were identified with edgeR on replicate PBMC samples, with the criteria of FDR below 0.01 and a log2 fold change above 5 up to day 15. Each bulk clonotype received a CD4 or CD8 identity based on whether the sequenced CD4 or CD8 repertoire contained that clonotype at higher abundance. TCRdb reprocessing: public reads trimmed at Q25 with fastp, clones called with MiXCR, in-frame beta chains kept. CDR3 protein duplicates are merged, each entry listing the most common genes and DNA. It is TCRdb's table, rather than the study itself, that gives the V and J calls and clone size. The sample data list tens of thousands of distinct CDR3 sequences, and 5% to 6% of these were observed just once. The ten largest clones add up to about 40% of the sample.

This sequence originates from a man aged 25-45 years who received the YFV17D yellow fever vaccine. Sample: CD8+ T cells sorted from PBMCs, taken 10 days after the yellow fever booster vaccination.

CDR3 protein: CASSRPWQSTDTQYF. The base sequence is TGTGCCAGCAGCCGCCCTTGGCAGAGCACAGATACGCAGTATTTT. Recombination connected TRBV7-8 to TRBJ2-3, with no confident D gene call. The CDR3 has 15 amino acids, counting the end cysteine and phenylalanine. The sequence is cut down to CDR3 DNA, 45 bases in frame from base 1. Trimming at the junction amounts to 5 bases on V and 0 bases on J, and the germline ends lie 12 bases apart. CDR1 and CDR2 are drawn from the germline V gene: SGHVS, FQNEAQ.